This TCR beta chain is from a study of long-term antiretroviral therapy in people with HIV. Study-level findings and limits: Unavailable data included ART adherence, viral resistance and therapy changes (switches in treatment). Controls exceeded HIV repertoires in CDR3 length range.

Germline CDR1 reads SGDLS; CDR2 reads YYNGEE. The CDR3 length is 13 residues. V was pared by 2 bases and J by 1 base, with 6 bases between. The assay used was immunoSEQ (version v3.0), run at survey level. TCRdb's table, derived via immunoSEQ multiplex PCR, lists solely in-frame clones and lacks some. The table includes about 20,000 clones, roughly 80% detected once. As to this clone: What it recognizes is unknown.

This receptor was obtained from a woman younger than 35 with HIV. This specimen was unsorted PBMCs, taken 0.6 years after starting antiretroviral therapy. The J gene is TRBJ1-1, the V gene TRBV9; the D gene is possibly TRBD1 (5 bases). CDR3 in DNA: TGTGCCAGCAGCGTTGACAGGAACACTGAAGCTTTCTTT. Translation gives CASSVDRNTEAFF.